This T cell receptor beta chain was documented in a study of shared clonotypes between healthy human individuals. Study summary: Three CD4 naive, three CD4 memory, two CD8 naive and one CD8 memory plate were used per donor. The study, taken as a whole, reports: The study found lower generation probabilities in non-shared clonotypes than in those shared by all four donors. Depth of sequencing was expected to influence donor clonotype sharing.

The method was immunoSEQ multiplex PCR; TCRdb's version includes in-frame clones alone and lacks a portion of them. The data hold over a million clones, with more than 65% observed a single time. On this clone: Its antigen is undetermined. Other DNA variants within this sample encode the same CDR3.

Per the germline V gene, CDR1 is SEHNR and CDR2 is FQNEAQ (reference sequence). Trimming at V came to 1 base and at J to 4 bases, leaving 4 bases not matched to a gene. CDR3 length: 17 residues. This TCR came from a man aged 18 to 35 in good health. The specimen was memory CD4+ T cells sorted from blood. Sample subset: CD45RA-negative fraction. V and J are TRBV7-9 and TRBJ2-3, with 14 nucleotides matching TRBD2. The CDR3 DNA reads TGTGCCAGCAGCTTAGGACTAGCGGGAGGGCCGGCAGATACGCAGTATTTT. Amino acid sequence: CASSLGLAGGPADTQYF.